Reported below is one TCR beta chain. Its antigen has not been determined. The sample holds no much larger clone one base away, and base qualities are not on file. This record comes from a study of T cell responses to AZD1222 COVID-19 vaccine (dated by TCRdb to about 2021). Looking at the study overall: AZD1222 recipients with second doses at about 4 weeks or about 12 weeks were pooled, because spike-specific TCR depth and breadth did not differ between schedules. Trial participants were enrolled into age subgroups of 18-55, 56-69 and 70-plus years, which contained about 160, 30 and 59 TCR-sequenced participants, respectively. A total of 230 to 250 trial participants underwent TCR sequencing, of whom more than 200 had received two doses of AZD1222 and some 25 had received two doses of the MenACWY control vaccine.

General study outcomes and caveats: Reportedly, close to half of the unique spike-specific TCRs recognized epitopes lying outside the regions that are mutated in the B.1.351 and B.1.1.7 variants. Because no samples from the day 14 peak response were available, repertoires could be characterized only after the peak T cell response. The whole spike protein was spanned by vaccine-associated CD4 TCRs, and dominant responses were seen in regions 160-218 and 743-854. Conclusions about previously exposed vaccinees were limited because only six AZD1222 recipients were SARS-CoV-2 seropositive at baseline. After two AZD1222 doses, spike-specific TCR breadth and depth were significantly higher than at day 0 and than in MenACWY recipients. Most participants were white British and females outnumbered males, and the authors suggested that clonal diversity may have been underestimated. In the small 56-69-year group, the increase in depth fell short of significance, most likely because of low power.

The sample's time point, from its label and the paper: baseline before first vaccination. Vaccinee samples were obtained from the UK trials COV001 and COV002, which included a single-blind randomized controlled phase 2/3 trial of AZD1222 (ChAdOx1 nCoV-19) in healthy adults. Trial participant PBMC samples were collected at day 0 and day 28 after the second dose for TCRbeta chain sequencing. The CDR3 regions of human TCRbeta chains were subjected to immunosequencing. In the source study's methods: TCRs in the repertoires were matched against a reference library of SARS-CoV-2-specific TCRs that had been generated with the MIRA antigen-specificity platform. Breadth meant the fraction of unique TCRs that were SARS-CoV-2-associated, whereas depth meant the fraction of total T cells that were SARS-CoV-2-associated. Using the MIRA data, each spike-specific TCR was assigned both to the spike region to which the TCR was reactive and to a CD4 or CD8 class. Log10-transformed breadth and depth values were compared by one-way ANOVA with Sidak's multiple comparisons tests. TCRdb carries this immuneACCESS record with in-frame sequences only. Its versions omit some clonotypes, under half of them owing to an unresolved V gene in the studies checked, with the rest unexplained. The V and J calls and clone size were taken over from that table, and D and trimming were inferred from the DNA. This sample holds 120,000 to 150,000 clones; roughly 91% were observed only once. The ten biggest clones cover under 2% of the sample.

V is clipped by 3 bases and J by 5 bases, and the sequence between their germline boundaries is 15 bases long. The CDR3 sequence holds 16 residues, the cysteine and phenylalanine included. Only CDR3 DNA remains: 48 bases, in frame from the first base. CDR1 and CDR2 are read off the germline V gene as SGHRS and YFSETQ. The receptor was isolated from an adult in good health. The source was peripheral blood, collected on day 0 of AZD1222 vaccination. The chain is assembled from TRBV5-1 and TRBJ1-6, with the D gene too uncertain to name. The CDR3 loop reads CASSSKPGQNNSPLHF. The base sequence is TGCGCCAGCAGCTCCAAGCCCGGGCAGAATAATTCACCCCTCCACTTT.